The 10 T cell receptor beta chains listed next were all sequenced from one sample in a study of cytomegalovirus exposure and HLA in healthy donors. In the PCR, 60 Vbeta and 13 Jbeta primers were used. Data came from immunoSEQ multiplex PCR; TCRdb stores just in-frame clones and leaves some out. The sample has 200,000 to 250,000 clones; 65% to 85% are singletons. The sequencing sample was made of PBMCs. Source of these receptors: a boy aged 2 to 10 in good health and CMV-seronegative.

This clone has just a few counts. The rearrangement links TRBV19 to TRBJ1-1, with TRBD1 as a possible D gene (6 bases). Germline V gene data show CDR1 as LNHDA and CDR2 as SQIVND (reference sequence). The CDR3 is 15 amino acids. Trimming shortened V by 3 bases and J by 5 bases, and 16 bases separated the two germline ends. The CDR3 DNA reads TGTGCCAGTAGTATGGGCGTACAGGGAGTAACTGAAGCTTTCTTT. This gives the protein CASSMGVQGVTEAFF.

Written as DNA, the CDR3 is TGTGCCACCAGCGGACAGACAGGGGGCGCGGGAAACACCATATATTTT. This sequence encodes CATSGQTGGAGNTIYF. The chain links TRBV15 to TRBJ1-3, with TRBD1 matching 10 bases. Germline CDR1 and CDR2: LNHNV and YYDKDF (reference sequence). V trimming: 5 bases; J trimming: 4 bases; junction bases outside the gene matches: 8. This CDR3 is 16 amino acids long.

The V gene is TRBV6-1, the J gene TRBJ2-5, with D tentatively TRBD2 (5 bases). The germline V and J ends were trimmed by 1 base and 5 bases, with 11 bases remaining between them. CDR1 and CDR2 (germline): MNHNS, SASEGT. The CDR3 covers 14 residues. CDR3: CASSEVSRGETQYF. The CDR3 DNA follows: TGTGCCAGCAGTGAAGTCTCTCGCGGGGAGACCCAGTACTTC.

In this sample, this clone turned up a few times. The chain employs TRBV6-5 and TRBJ2-7; 11 positions agree with TRBD1. The CDR3 covers 14 residues. The junction had 5 bases not matched to a gene; V was cut back by 6 bases and J by 4 bases. From germline, CDR1 is MNHEY and CDR2 SVGAGI. CDR3 in DNA: TGTGCCAGCAGCCTCGGACAGGGGGCTTACGAGCAGTACTTC. Its protein product is CASSLGQGAYEQYF.

The gene calls are TRBV29-1 and TRBJ2-4, with 10 nucleotides matching TRBD2. Germline trimming cut 4 bases from V and 6 bases from J; bases unmatched to any gene: 9. The length of the CDR3 is 15 residues. The germline gives CDR1 SQVTM, CDR2 ANQGSEA. CDR3 nucleotides: TGCAGCGTTGGAGCTAGCGGGGGTTTCGGAAACATTCAGTACTTC. Its translation is CSVGASGGFGNIQYF.

This clone was observed a single time. The chain's CDR3 is CASSESGRVGDTEAFF. The CDR3 bases are TGTGCCAGCAGTGAATCTGGAAGGGTCGGGGACACTGAAGCTTTCTTT. The chain uses TRBV25-1 and TRBJ1-1; no reliable D call. V lost 1 base and J lost 3, with 15 bases in between. The CDR3 runs 16 residues. CDR1 MGHDK and CDR2 SYGVNS come from the germline V gene. Filled out from reference TRBV25-1 and TRBJ1-1, the complete variable domain reads EADIYQTPRYLVIGTGKKITLECSQTMGHDKMYWYQQDPGMELHLIHYSYGVNSTEKGDLSSESTVSRIRTEHFPLTLESARPSHTSQYLCASSESGRVGDTEAFFGQGTRLTVV.

The chain links TRBV19 to TRBJ1-2, with unresolved D. In germline, CDR1 is LNHDA, CDR2 SQIVND (reference sequence). This CDR3 is 13 amino acids long. Trimming cost V 5 bases and J 0 bases, with 7 bases left between them. As DNA, the CDR3 is TGTGCCAGTAGTCCGGGGACTAACTATGGCTACACCTTC. Translation: CASSPGTNYGYTF. Looking up the rest from reference TRBV19 and TRBJ1-2 gives the full variable domain: DGGITQSPKYLFRKEGQNVTLSCEQNLNHDAMYWYRQDPGQGLRLIYYSQIVNDFQKGDIAEGYSVSREKKESFPLTVTSAQKNPTAFYLCASSPGTNYGYTFGSGTRLTVV.

Only one count was recorded for this clone. The chain carries TRBV7-9 and TRBJ2-1; TRBD2 agrees at 12 bases. This CDR3 is 19 amino acids long. The V segment lost 5 bases and the J segment 8 bases; nucleotides outside the gene matches: 19. In germline, CDR1 is SEHNR, CDR2 FQNEAQ (reference sequence). CDR3 residues: CASSATSQALAGGPHEQFF. In DNA, the CDR3 is TGTGCCAGCAGCGCTACCTCACAAGCCCTAGCGGGGGGGCCGCATGAGCAGTTCTTC.

This clone has more than one count but fewer than ten. The rearrangement links TRBV5-6 to TRBJ2-7; 10 bases align to TRBD1. Germline V gives CDR1 SGHDT, CDR2 YYEEEE. This CDR3 comprises 14 residues. V trimming: 0 bases; J trimming: 9 bases; junction bases outside the gene matches: 6. The CDR3 DNA follows: TGTGCCAGCAGCTTGGGGACAGGGGGAATCGCGCAGTACTTC. Translating gives CASSLGTGGIAQYF.

The CDR3 loop is CASSLRGGEAFF. The CDR3 DNA reads TGTGCCAGCAGCTTGAGGGGAGGTGAAGCTTTCTTT. V and J are TRBV5-6 and TRBJ1-1; D might be TRBD1 (5 bases). The length of the CDR3 is 12 residues. The germline CDR1 and CDR2 sequences are SGHDT and YYEEEE. V lost 1 base and J 7 bases, leaving 8 bases between the germline ends.